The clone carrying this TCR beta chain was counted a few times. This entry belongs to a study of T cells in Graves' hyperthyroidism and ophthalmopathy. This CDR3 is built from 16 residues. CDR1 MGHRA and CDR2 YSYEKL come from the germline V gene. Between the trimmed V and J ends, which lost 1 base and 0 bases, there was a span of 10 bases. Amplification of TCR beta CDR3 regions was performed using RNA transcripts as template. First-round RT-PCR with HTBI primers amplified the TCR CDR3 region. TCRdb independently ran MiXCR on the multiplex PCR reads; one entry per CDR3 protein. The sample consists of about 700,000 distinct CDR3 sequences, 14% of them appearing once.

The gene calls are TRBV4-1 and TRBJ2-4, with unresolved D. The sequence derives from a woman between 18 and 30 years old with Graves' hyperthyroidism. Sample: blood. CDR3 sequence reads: CASSQVESIAKNIQYF. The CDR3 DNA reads TGCGCCAGCAGCCAAGTGGAGTCTATAGCCAAAAACATTCAGTACTTC.